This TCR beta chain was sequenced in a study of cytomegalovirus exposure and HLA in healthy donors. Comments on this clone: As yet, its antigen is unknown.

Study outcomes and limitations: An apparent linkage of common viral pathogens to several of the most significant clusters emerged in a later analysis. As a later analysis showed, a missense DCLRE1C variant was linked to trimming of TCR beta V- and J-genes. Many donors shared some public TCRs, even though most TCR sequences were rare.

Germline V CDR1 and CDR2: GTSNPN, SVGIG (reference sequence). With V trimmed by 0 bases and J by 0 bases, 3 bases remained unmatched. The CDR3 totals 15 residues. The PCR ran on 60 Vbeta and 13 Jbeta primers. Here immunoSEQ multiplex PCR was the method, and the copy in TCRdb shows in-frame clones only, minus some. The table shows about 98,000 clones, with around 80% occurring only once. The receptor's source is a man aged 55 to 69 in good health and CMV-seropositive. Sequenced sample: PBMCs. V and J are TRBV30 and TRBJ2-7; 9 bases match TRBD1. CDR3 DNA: TGTGCCTGGAGTGTAGGACAGGGGCCCTCCTACGAGCAGTACTTC. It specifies CAWSVGQGPSYEQYF. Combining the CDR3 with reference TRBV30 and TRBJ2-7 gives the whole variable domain SQTIHQWPATLVQPVGSPLSLECTVEGTSNPNLYWYRQAAGRGLQLLFYSVGIGQISSEVPQNLSASRPQDRQFILSSKKLLLSDSGFYLCAWSVGQGPSYEQYFGPGTRLTVT.